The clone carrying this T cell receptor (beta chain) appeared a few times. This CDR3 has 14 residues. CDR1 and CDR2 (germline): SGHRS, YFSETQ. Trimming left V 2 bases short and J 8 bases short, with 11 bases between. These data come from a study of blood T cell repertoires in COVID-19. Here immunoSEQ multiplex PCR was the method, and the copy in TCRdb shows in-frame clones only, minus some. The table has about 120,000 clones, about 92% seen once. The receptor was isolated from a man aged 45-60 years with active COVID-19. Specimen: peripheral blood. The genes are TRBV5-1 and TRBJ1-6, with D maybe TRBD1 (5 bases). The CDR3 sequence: CASSFSRADSPLHF. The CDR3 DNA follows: TGCGCCAGCAGCTTTTCCAGGGCCGATTCACCCCTCCACTTT. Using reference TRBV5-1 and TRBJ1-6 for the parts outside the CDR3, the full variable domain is KAGVTQTPRYLIKTRGQQVTLSCSPISGHRSVSWYQQTPGQGLQFLFEYFSETQRNKGNFPGRFSGRQFSNSRSEMNVSTLELGDSALYLCASSFSRADSPLHFGNGTRLTVT.